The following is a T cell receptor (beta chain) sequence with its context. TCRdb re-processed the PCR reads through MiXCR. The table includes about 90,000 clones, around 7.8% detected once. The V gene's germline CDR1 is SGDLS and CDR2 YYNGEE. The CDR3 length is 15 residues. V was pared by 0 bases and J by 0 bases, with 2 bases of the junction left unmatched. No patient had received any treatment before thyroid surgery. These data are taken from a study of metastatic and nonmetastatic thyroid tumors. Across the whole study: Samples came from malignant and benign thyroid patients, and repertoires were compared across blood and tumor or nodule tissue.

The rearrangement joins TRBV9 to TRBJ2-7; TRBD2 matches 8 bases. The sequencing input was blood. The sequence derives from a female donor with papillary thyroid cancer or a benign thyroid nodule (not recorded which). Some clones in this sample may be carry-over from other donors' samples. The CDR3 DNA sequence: TGTGCCAGCAGCGTAGCGGGGGGGAGCTCCTACGAGCAGTACTTC. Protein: CASSVAGGSSYEQYF.